This T cell receptor (beta chain) was captured by sequencing in a study of blood T cell repertoires in COVID-19. Participants were placed into cohorts based on the clinical history they reported. Assay used: immunoSEQ multiplex PCR; TCRdb lists only in-frame clones, some missing. The table lists about 380,000 clones, more than 85% of them singletons. Sample: PBMCs or T cells enriched from blood (not recorded which). This clonotype was sampled from a woman aged 25 to 39 who had recovered from COVID-19.

CDR3 amino acids: CASSTRQGRNTGELFF. CDR3 nucleotide sequence: TGTGCCAGCAGTACCCGACAGGGAAGGAACACCGGGGAGCTGTTTTTT. J is TRBJ2-2 and V is TRBV28; 7 positions match TRBD1. V was clipped by 5 bases and J by 1 base; unmatched bases: 7. This CDR3 has 16 amino acids. Germline-derived CDR1 and CDR2 are MDHEN and SYDVKM.